This entry lists 4 T cell receptor beta chains sequenced from one sample in a study of blood T cell repertoires in COVID-19. The assay was immunoSEQ multiplex PCR, and TCRdb's table has in-frame clones only and misses some. The sample comprises roughly 230,000 clones, about four fifths of which are singletons, and more than 6.5% rests with the top ten. The sequencing sample was made of peripheral blood. These receptors were taken from a man in his forties with active or convalescent COVID-19.

A few counts support this clone. In the same sample, other DNA sequences code for this CDR3. The rearrangement joins TRBV5-1 to TRBJ2-3; the match to TRBD2 covers 16 bases. The CDR3 extends over 19 amino acids. Trimming cost V 0 bases and J 3 bases; bases outside gene matches: 7. Germline V CDR1 and CDR2: SGHRS, YFSETQ. CDR3 in amino acids: CASSLGGLAGGPRTDTQYF. CDR3 nucleotide sequence: TGCGCCAGCAGCTTGGGGGGACTAGCGGGAGGGCCAAGGACAGATACGCAGTATTTT.

A single count supports this clone. This chain links TRBV5-1 with TRBJ2-5, with 7 bases fitting TRBD1. Per germline, CDR1 SGHRS and CDR2 YFSETQ. The CDR3 extends over 15 amino acids. The junction had 9 bases not matched to a gene; V was cut back by 2 bases and J by 5 bases. The CDR3 here is CASSFMLGGSETQYF. CDR3 DNA sequence: TGCGCCAGCAGCTTTATGTTAGGGGGCTCGGAGACCCAGTACTTC.

The V call is TRBV3-1 (or the pseudogene TRBV3-2), the J call TRBJ2-3, with D maybe TRBD1 (6 bases). Deletions cut 4 bases from V and 0 bases from J, with 11 bases between. Per the germline V gene, CDR1 is LGHDT and CDR2 is YNNKEL (reference sequence). CDR3 size: 15 residues. The CDR3 protein is CASSLTGSSTDTQYF. The CDR3 DNA reads TGTGCCAGCAGCCTCACAGGGTCGAGCACAGATACGCAGTATTTT.

The rearrangement joins TRBV18 to TRBJ2-3, with a weak D call TRBD1 (6 bases). Germline-derived CDR1 and CDR2 are KGHSH and LQKENI. CDR3 length: 16 amino acids. V lost 0 bases and J lost 1, with 11 bases in between. CDR3 sequence (DNA): TGTGCCAGCTCACCACCGGCAGGGGCCGGCACAGATACGCAGTATTTT. Protein: CASSPPAGAGTDTQYF.